This T cell receptor (beta chain) was observed in a study of T cells after yellow fever vaccination. Broader study findings: Weaker overall, the secondary response nonetheless peaked faster (day 5 versus 15). Highly abundant clonotypes carried over from the bulk population could end up in FACS-sorted repertoires as contaminants. Boosting was followed by the reappearance of most primary-vaccination clones (under 97% CD4, around 86% CD8).

This clonotype was seen ten or more times. Trimming took off 6 bases at V and 4 bases at J, with 14 bases between the two ends. The CDR3 consists of 14 residues. The germline V gene encodes CDR1 LNHDA and CDR2 SQIVND (reference sequence). 5'RACE template switching produced TCR cDNA carrying a universal primer site and UMIs. TCRdb itself ran the 5' RACE reads through MiXCR, one entry per CDR3 protein. The top ten hold 10% to 15% of the sample, which has approximately 27,000 distinct CDR3 sequences, 4.5% to 5.5% seen once. The chain uses TRBV19 and TRBJ2-3; perhaps TRBD2 as D (7 bases). This TCR came from a man aged 25 to 40 who received the YFV17D yellow fever vaccine. Specimen: PBMCs, either bulk or a sorted T-cell subset (CD4+, CD8+, memory, or dextramer-sorted; not recorded which), collected 15 days after the yellow fever booster vaccination. CDR3: CASRLIGGPDTQYF. In DNA, the CDR3 is TGTGCCAGTAGGCTAATCGGGGGGCCAGATACGCAGTATTTT. The entire variable domain, with the rest obtained from reference TRBV19 and TRBJ2-3, is as follows: DGGITQSPKYLFRKEGQNVTLSCEQNLNHDAMYWYRQDPGQGLRLIYYSQIVNDFQKGDIAEGYSVSREKKESFPLTVTSAQKNPTAFYLCASRLIGGPDTQYFGPGTRLTVL.